This T cell receptor (beta chain) was captured by sequencing in a study of shared clonotypes between healthy human individuals. It was approximately 300 ng DNA, approximately 30,000 T cell genomes, that went into each replicate PCR of unsorted PBMC. The method was immunoSEQ multiplex PCR; TCRdb's version includes in-frame clones alone and lacks a portion of them. This table holds 550,000 to 600,000 clones, around three quarters found once. This clone was seen a handful of times. Its antigen is not known. The sample carries other DNA sequences with the same CDR3. Study conclusions and caveats: Blood alone was sampled, and tissue repertoires likely differ.

About 90 million PBMCs per unsorted sample were used for genomic DNA. V was cut by 0 bases and J by 0 bases, with 5 bases left in between. Germline loops: CDR1 GTSNPN, CDR2 SVGIG (reference sequence). This CDR3 has 13 residues. This sequence originates from a woman aged 40 to 49 in good health. Some clones in this sample may be carry-over from other donors' samples. Sequenced material: PBMCs. The rearrangement uses TRBV30 and TRBJ1-1, with D unresolved. The CDR3 sequence is CAWSVTMNTEAFF. CDR3 DNA sequence: TGTGCCTGGAGTGTCACCATGAACACTGAAGCTTTCTTT.